Sequencing of this T cell receptor beta chain was carried out in a study of neurological immune-mediated disorders. CDR3 length: 16 amino acids. V was cut by 5 bases and J by 6 bases, with 23 bases left in between. The cDNA was synthesized by means of template-switch 5'RACE, which was carried out with 10-nucleotide random UMIs. Every sequencing run gave over 170 million TCR-beta sequences, taken from 15-18 subjects. MiXCR, run by TCRdb on the 5' RACE reads, gives a single entry per CDR3 protein. The sample yields 80,000 or so distinct CDR3 sequences, 9.4% seen once. The table lists this clonotype with many counts. Its antigen is unknown. General study points: None of the CDR3 amino acid sequences in expanded clones turned up in more than one subject, which points to private repertoires in all groups.

Healthy control participants comprised blood bank volunteers in Maryland, USA. This clonotype was obtained from a man between 45 and 60 years old in good health. V gene TRBV12-3 or TRBV12-4 combines with J gene TRBJ2-7; perhaps TRBD1 as D (6 bases). The sequenced sample was PBMCs. CDR3 amino acids: CASSPRTVSPWGEQYF. For the CDR3, the DNA is TGTGCCAGCAGTCCGAGGACAGTGTCCCCGTGGGGCGAGCAGTACTTC.